This is a list of T cell receptor beta chains from one sample in a study of graft-versus-host responses after intestinal transplantation. Some clones are missing from TCRdb's copy, which holds only in-frame ones; the method was immunoSEQ multiplex PCR. The data show about 90,000 clones, over 85% seen once. These TCRs' antigens remain unknown. The starting material was unstimulated CD4+ T cells sorted from spleen or lymph node cells, obtained before intestinal transplant. All receptors derive from a human donor who received an intestinal transplant. Both conserved end residues are part of each CDR3. D genes are given only for firm matches. Not all rows give a size; the values are once, few, many and, for expanded clones, a class.

clone_size: NA
v_call: TRBV5-6
d_call: TRBD1
j_call: TRBJ1-1
cdr3_aa: CASSPPTGMNTEAFF
cdr3_nt: TGTGCCAGCAGCCCCCCGACAGGGATGAACACTGAAGCTTTCTTT

clone_size: NA
v_call: TRBV30
d_call: TRBD2
j_call: TRBJ2-2
cdr3_aa: CAWSRTSGRTGELFF
cdr3_nt: TGTGCCTGGAGTAGAACTAGCGGGAGGACCGGGGAGCTGTTTTTT

clone_size: once
v_call: TRBV6-5
d_call: NA
j_call: TRBJ2-3
cdr3_aa: CASSYSGTSIGDTQYF
cdr3_nt: TGTGCCAGCAGTTACTCCGGGACTTCAATCGGGGATACGCAGTATTTT

clone_size: NA
v_call: TRBV25-1
d_call: NA
j_call: TRBJ1-2
cdr3_aa: CASRDGGNYGYTF
cdr3_nt: TGTGCCTCCAGAGACGGGGGGAACTATGGCTACACCTTC

clone_size: NA
v_call: TRBV5-1
d_call: NA
j_call: TRBJ1-3
cdr3_aa: CASSLGDRSGNTIYF
cdr3_nt: TGCGCCAGCAGCTTGGGGGACCGCTCTGGAAACACCATATATTTT

clone_size: NA
v_call: TRBV4-1
d_call: NA
j_call: TRBJ1-3
cdr3_aa: CASSQDPGPGNTIYF
cdr3_nt: TGCGCCAGCAGCCAAGACCCAGGCCCTGGAAACACCATATATTTT

clone_size: once
v_call: TRBV19
d_call: NA
j_call: TRBJ1-2
cdr3_aa: CASSIQGIYGYTF
cdr3_nt: TGTGCCAGTAGTATTCAAGGTATCTATGGCTACACCTTC

clone_size: NA
v_call: TRBV2
d_call: TRBD1
j_call: TRBJ2-7
cdr3_aa: CASTRDRAYEQYF
cdr3_nt: TGTGCCAGCACCCGGGACAGAGCCTACGAGCAGTACTTC

clone_size: NA
v_call: TRBV5-1
d_call: TRBD2
j_call: TRBJ2-5
cdr3_aa: CASSPIAGGPEETQYF
cdr3_nt: TGCGCCAGCAGCCCCATAGCGGGAGGGCCGGAAGAGACCCAGTACTTC

clone_size: NA
v_call: TRBV19
d_call: TRBD1
j_call: TRBJ2-7
cdr3_aa: CASSSTRRDRGGEQYF
cdr3_nt: TGTGCCAGTAGTTCAACCCGCCGGGACAGGGGAGGCGAGCAGTACTTC

clone_size: few
v_call: TRBV9
d_call: NA
j_call: TRBJ2-2
cdr3_aa: CASKTGPTNTGELFF
cdr3_nt: TGTGCCAGCAAAACGGGACCTACGAACACCGGGGAGCTGTTTTTT

clone_size: once
v_call: TRBV9
d_call: TRBD2
j_call: TRBJ2-1
cdr3_aa: CASSVVAGGGNEQFF
cdr3_nt: TGTGCCAGCAGCGTAGTCGCGGGAGGGGGCAATGAGCAGTTCTTC

clone_size: NA
v_call: TRBV29-1
d_call: NA
j_call: TRBJ2-1
cdr3_aa: CSVPPGTPYNEQFF
cdr3_nt: TGCAGCGTGCCCCCAGGGACCCCCTACAATGAGCAGTTCTTC

clone_size: once
v_call: TRBV2
d_call: NA
j_call: TRBJ1-2
cdr3_aa: CASVRGSVNYGYTF
cdr3_nt: TGTGCCAGCGTGAGGGGCAGTGTTAACTATGGCTACACCTTC

clone_size: NA
v_call: TRBV28
d_call: NA
j_call: TRBJ2-3
cdr3_aa: CASRPGPADTQYF
cdr3_nt: TGTGCCAGCAGACCAGGACCCGCGGATACGCAGTATTTT

clone_size: NA
v_call: TRBV7-9
d_call: NA
j_call: TRBJ1-1
cdr3_aa: CASSLAGLDTEAFF
cdr3_nt: TGTGCCAGCAGCTTAGCCGGGTTGGACACTGAAGCTTTCTTT

clone_size: NA
v_call: TRBV14
d_call: NA
j_call: TRBJ2-7
cdr3_aa: CASSQVRGIPYEQYF
cdr3_nt: TGTGCCAGCAGCCAAGTCCGGGGAATTCCCTACGAGCAGTACTTC

clone_size: NA
v_call: TRBV7-9
d_call: TRBD2
j_call: TRBJ2-7
cdr3_aa: CATQRGSSYEQYF
cdr3_nt: TGTGCCACCCAGCGGGGAAGCTCCTACGAGCAGTACTTC

clone_size: NA
v_call: TRBV5-1
d_call: TRBD1
j_call: TRBJ2-1
cdr3_aa: CASRRQGKANSYNEQFF
cdr3_nt: TGCGCCAGCAGAAGACAGGGCAAGGCAAACTCCTACAATGAGCAGTTCTTC

clone_size: NA
v_call: TRBV30
d_call: NA
j_call: TRBJ1-1
cdr3_aa: CAWRGQGLSFTRTEAFF
cdr3_nt: TGTGCCTGGAGAGGTCAAGGGTTAAGTTTTACTCGCACTGAAGCTTTCTTT

clone_size: once
v_call: TRBV18
d_call: NA
j_call: TRBJ2-5
cdr3_aa: CASSQAGNAETQYF
cdr3_nt: TGTGCCAGCTCACAGGCGGGTAATGCGGAGACCCAGTACTTC

clone_size: once
v_call: TRBV5-6
d_call: TRBD1
j_call: TRBJ1-5
cdr3_aa: CASSLLTGRNNQPQHF
cdr3_nt: TGTGCCAGCAGCTTATTGACAGGGAGGAACAATCAGCCCCAGCATTTT

clone_size: NA
v_call: TRBV5-8
d_call: TRBD1
j_call: TRBJ2-7
cdr3_aa: CASNSGTGYSYEQYF
cdr3_nt: TGTGCCAGTAACTCCGGGACAGGGTATTCCTACGAGCAGTACTTC

clone_size: NA
v_call: TRBV15
d_call: NA
j_call: TRBJ1-5
cdr3_aa: CATSRAVGNQPQHF
cdr3_nt: TGTGCCACCAGCAGAGCGGTGGGCAATCAGCCCCAGCATTTT

clone_size: once
v_call: TRBV7-8
d_call: NA
j_call: TRBJ1-1
cdr3_aa: CASTLLHTEAFF
cdr3_nt: TGTGCCAGCACCCTCCTACACACTGAAGCTTTCTTT

clone_size: NA
v_call: TRBV6-1
d_call: TRBD1
j_call: TRBJ1-5
cdr3_aa: CASSAGGRTGGNQPQHF
cdr3_nt: TGTGCCAGCAGTGCGGGGGGACGGACAGGGGGAAATCAGCCCCAGCATTTT

clone_size: NA
v_call: TRBV19
d_call: TRBD1
j_call: TRBJ1-2
cdr3_aa: CASTERTGPFYGYTF
cdr3_nt: TGTGCCAGTACCGAACGGACAGGGCCTTTCTATGGCTACACCTTC

clone_size: NA
v_call: TRBV11-2
d_call: TRBD2
j_call: TRBJ2-2
cdr3_aa: CASRTSAGELFF
cdr3_nt: TGTGCCAGCAGAACTAGCGCCGGGGAGCTGTTTTTT

clone_size: NA
v_call: TRBV28
d_call: NA
j_call: TRBJ1-1
cdr3_aa: CASSLLDGNTEAFF
cdr3_nt: TGTGCCAGCAGTTTATTAGACGGGAACACTGAAGCTTTCTTT

clone_size: NA
v_call: TRBV30
d_call: NA
j_call: TRBJ1-2
cdr3_aa: CAWSGLREGTYGYTF
cdr3_nt: TGTGCCTGGAGTGGGTTAAGGGAGGGAACCTATGGCTACACCTTC

clone_size: NA
v_call: TRBV15
d_call: TRBD2
j_call: TRBJ2-1
cdr3_aa: CATSRERERRDNEQFF
cdr3_nt: TGTGCCACCAGCAGAGAGCGGGAGCGGCGGGACAATGAGCAGTTCTTC

clone_size: NA
v_call: TRBV15
d_call: NA
j_call: TRBJ1-4
cdr3_aa: CATSRVPNEKLFF
cdr3_nt: TGTGCCACCAGCAGAGTTCCTAATGAAAAACTGTTTTTT

clone_size: NA
v_call: TRBV6-5
d_call: NA
j_call: TRBJ2-7
cdr3_aa: CASSYDLTYEQYF
cdr3_nt: TGTGCCAGCAGTTACGACTTGACCTACGAGCAGTACTTC

clone_size: NA
v_call: TRBV7-2
d_call: NA
j_call: TRBJ2-1
cdr3_aa: CASSWTRYNEQFF
cdr3_nt: TGTGCCAGCAGCTGGACTCGTTACAATGAGCAGTTCTTC

clone_size: NA
v_call: TRBV18
d_call: NA
j_call: TRBJ2-3
cdr3_aa: CASSPLLASTDTQYF
cdr3_nt: TGTGCCAGCTCACCACTTTTGGCTAGCACAGATACGCAGTATTTT

clone_size: NA
v_call: TRBV5-1
d_call: NA
j_call: TRBJ2-7
cdr3_aa: CASRQKLYEQYF
cdr3_nt: TGCGCCAGCAGACAGAAACTCTACGAGCAGTACTTC

clone_size: NA
v_call: TRBV27
d_call: NA
j_call: TRBJ1-2
cdr3_aa: CASSPWQGLNYGYTF
cdr3_nt: TGTGCCAGCAGTCCCTGGCAAGGCCTCAACTATGGCTACACCTTC

clone_size: NA
v_call: TRBV7-9
d_call: NA
j_call: TRBJ2-1
cdr3_aa: CASSLQGYDYNEQFF
cdr3_nt: TGTGCCAGCAGCTTACAGGGGTACGACTACAATGAGCAGTTCTTC

clone_size: NA
v_call: TRBV2
d_call: NA
j_call: TRBJ1-2
cdr3_aa: CASRAQEGYGYTF
cdr3_nt: TGTGCCAGCAGAGCACAGGAAGGTTATGGCTACACCTTC

clone_size: NA
v_call: TRBV5-1
d_call: NA
j_call: TRBJ2-2
cdr3_aa: CASSLATTTGELFF
cdr3_nt: TGCGCCAGCAGCTTGGCCACGACCACCGGGGAGCTGTTTTTT

clone_size: NA
v_call: TRBV6-5
d_call: TRBD1
j_call: TRBJ1-2
cdr3_aa: CASSAGTVYGYTF
cdr3_nt: TGTGCCAGCAGTGCTGGGACAGTCTATGGCTACACCTTC

clone_size: NA
v_call: TRBV6-5
d_call: NA
j_call: TRBJ2-7
cdr3_aa: CASTSRVGEQYF
cdr3_nt: TGTGCCAGCACCTCAAGGGTGGGGGAGCAGTACTTC

clone_size: NA
v_call: TRBV2
d_call: NA
j_call: TRBJ1-6
cdr3_aa: CASSEKVGASPLHF
cdr3_nt: TGTGCCAGCAGTGAGAAGGTGGGGGCTTCACCCCTCCACTTT

clone_size: NA
v_call: TRBV18
d_call: NA
j_call: TRBJ2-3
cdr3_aa: CASSSQGDWGTDTQYF
cdr3_nt: TGTGCCAGCTCATCTCAGGGCGATTGGGGCACAGATACGCAGTATTTT

clone_size: once
v_call: TRBV14
d_call: NA
j_call: TRBJ2-2
cdr3_aa: CASSRVGRLTGELFF
cdr3_nt: TGTGCCAGCAGCCGTGTCGGGAGATTAACCGGGGAGCTGTTTTTT

clone_size: NA
v_call: TRBV30
d_call: NA
j_call: TRBJ2-2
cdr3_aa: CAWSLVGARYNTGELFF
cdr3_nt: TGTGCCTGGAGTCTGGTGGGAGCGAGGTATAACACCGGGGAGCTGTTTTTT

clone_size: NA
v_call: TRBV7-3
d_call: TRBD2
j_call: TRBJ2-1
cdr3_aa: CASSRTSGTSSYNEQFF
cdr3_nt: TGTGCCAGCAGCCGGACTAGCGGGACAAGTTCCTACAATGAGCAGTTCTTC

clone_size: NA
v_call: TRBV2
d_call: TRBD1
j_call: TRBJ1-2
cdr3_aa: CASSLGQGRGYTF
cdr3_nt: TGTGCCAGCAGCCTTGGACAGGGTCGTGGCTACACCTTC

clone_size: NA
v_call: TRBV18
d_call: TRBD1
j_call: TRBJ1-4
cdr3_aa: CASSRTGGATNEKLFF
cdr3_nt: TGTGCCAGCTCACGGACAGGGGGCGCAACTAATGAAAAACTGTTTTTT

clone_size: NA
v_call: TRBV14
d_call: NA
j_call: TRBJ2-2
cdr3_aa: CASSPGGQGSTGELFF
cdr3_nt: TGTGCCAGCAGCCCAGGCGGGCAGGGGAGCACCGGGGAGCTGTTTTTT

clone_size: NA
v_call: TRBV21-1
d_call: NA
j_call: TRBJ2-3
cdr3_aa: CASSKSGTSGGSTDTQYF
cdr3_nt: TGTGCCAGCAGCAAATCCGGGACTAGCGGAGGTAGCACAGATACGCAGTATTTT

clone_size: NA
v_call: TRBV30
d_call: TRBD1
j_call: TRBJ1-1
cdr3_aa: CAWSTTGFTEAFF
cdr3_nt: TGTGCCTGGAGTACGACAGGGTTCACTGAAGCTTTCTTT

clone_size: NA
v_call: TRBV14
d_call: NA
j_call: TRBJ2-2
cdr3_aa: CASSQVGRLNTGELFF
cdr3_nt: TGTGCCAGCAGCCAAGTGGGACGACTTAACACCGGGGAGCTGTTTTTT

clone_size: NA
v_call: TRBV5-1
d_call: TRBD2
j_call: TRBJ2-3
cdr3_aa: CASSLAREGSTDTQYF
cdr3_nt: TGCGCCAGCAGCTTGGCTAGGGAGGGATCCACAGATACGCAGTATTTT

clone_size: once
v_call: TRBV7-9
d_call: NA
j_call: TRBJ2-3
cdr3_aa: CASRNPGGWGRSTDTQYF
cdr3_nt: TGTGCCAGCAGGAATCCGGGGGGATGGGGGCGAAGCACAGATACGCAGTATTTT

clone_size: NA
v_call: TRBV6-1
d_call: NA
j_call: TRBJ2-1
cdr3_aa: CASRERVPPQFVIDEQFF
cdr3_nt: TGTGCCAGCAGAGAAAGGGTACCCCCCCAGTTTGTTATTGATGAGCAGTTCTTC

clone_size: NA
v_call: TRBV9
d_call: NA
j_call: TRBJ1-2
cdr3_aa: CASSGGIYGYTF
cdr3_nt: TGTGCCAGCAGCGGCGGGATTTATGGCTACACCTTC

clone_size: few
v_call: TRBV5-1
d_call: NA
j_call: TRBJ1-3
cdr3_aa: CASSYSGTYSGNTIYF
cdr3_nt: TGCGCCAGCAGCTACTCAGGGACATACTCTGGAAACACCATATATTTT

clone_size: NA
v_call: TRBV7-2
d_call: TRBD2
j_call: TRBJ2-1
cdr3_aa: CASSYRTSGRGPYNEQFF
cdr3_nt: TGTGCCAGCAGCTACAGGACTAGCGGGAGGGGTCCCTACAATGAGCAGTTCTTC

clone_size: once
v_call: TRBV18
d_call: TRBD1
j_call: TRBJ1-5
cdr3_aa: CASSPLLRTGDNQPQHF
cdr3_nt: TGTGCCAGCTCACCACTCTTAAGGACAGGGGACAATCAGCCCCAGCATTTT